The following is a TCR beta chain sequence with its context. The data originate from a study of blood T cell repertoires in COVID-19. Profiling relied on immunoSEQ multiplex PCR, and the TCRdb table lists in-frame clones only, not all of them. The sample holds under 250,000 clones, more than 80% seen once. The germline V gene encodes CDR1 SGHDT and CDR2 YYEEEE. V gave up 6 bases and J gave up 2 bases, with 9 bases separating them. This CDR3 region has 12 residues. Sequenced sample: PBMCs or T cells enriched from blood (not recorded which). This clonotype was obtained from a man between 60 and 75 years old who had recovered from COVID-19. This chain connects TRBV5-6 to TRBJ2-7; D possibly corresponds to TRBD1 (6 bases). The CDR3 sequence is CASNTGTYEQYF. Written as DNA, the CDR3 is TGTGCCAGCAACACAGGGACCTACGAGCAGTACTTC. The complete variable domain, with remaining parts taken from reference TRBV5-6 and TRBJ2-7, reads DAGVTQSPTHLIKTRGQQVTLRCSPKSGHDTVSWYQQALGQGPQFIFQYYEEEERQRGNFPDRFSGHQFPNYSSELNVNALLLGDSALYLCASNTGTYEQYFGPGTRLTVT.